This T cell receptor (beta chain) comes out of a study of T-cell reconstitution after alpha-beta-depleted transplantation in children. Study results and limitations: Hyperexpanded clones declined; after one year, newly produced T cells mostly supplied diversity.

Trimming cost V 6 bases and J 2 bases; bases outside gene matches: 4. The CDR3 runs 13 residues. Using unique molecular identifiers, the investigators prepared the TCRbeta library. TCRdb re-called the PCR reads through MiXCR, storing one row per CDR3 protein. The table has 780,000 or so distinct CDR3 sequences, about 15% seen once. This clonotype appeared many times. Its target is unknown. The sequencing used PBMCs, mostly from graft donor cells, collected 360 days after TCRalphabeta/CD19-depleted stem cell transplant. The chain employs TRBV12-3 or TRBV12-4 and TRBJ2-7; 7 bases match TRBD1. The sequence was collected from a male patient younger than 18 who had a stem cell transplant for acute lymphoblastic leukemia, so the T cells may come from the graft donor. In nucleotides, the CDR3 is TGTGCCAGCAGACGACAGGGAACCTACGAGCAGTACTTC. Protein: CASRRQGTYEQYF.